This T cell receptor beta chain was recovered during a study of somatic mutations in cytotoxic T cells in rheumatoid arthritis. Study-wide results and caveats: Unlike healthy controls, rheumatoid arthritis patients had CD8+ clonality that increased with age.

As for this clone: Its antigen is undetermined.

TCRdb keeps only in-frame clones here, not all; method: immunoSEQ multiplex PCR. Among some 10,000 clones listed, around four fifths were seen once. This CDR3 comprises 14 residues. V shed 1 base and J 9 bases; nucleotides not matched to a gene: 9. Per germline, CDR1 LNHNV and CDR2 YYDKDF (reference sequence). The chain employs TRBV15 and TRBJ2-7, with 7 bases identical to TRBD2. This receptor was identified in a man aged 45-60 years in good health. Material for sequencing was CD8+ T cells sorted from blood. CDR3 sequence reads: CATSRGSGSGGQYF. CDR3 in DNA: TGTGCCACCAGCAGAGGTAGCGGGTCGGGCGGGCAGTACTTC.